This entry lists 10 T cell receptor beta chains sequenced from one sample in a study of graft-versus-host responses after intestinal transplantation. Irradiated stimulators labeled with violet dye, around 200,000 in number, were plated with around 200,000 CFSE-labeled responders. Sequencing used immunoSEQ multiplex PCR; TCRdb keeps in-frame clones, though not all of them. The sample yields approximately 13,000 clones, approximately 40% seen once. The sequencing here drew on alloreactive CD8+ T cells from a mixed lymphocyte reaction culture, taken before intestinal transplant. Noted subset: CFSE-low proliferating T cells sorted from approximately 6-day pre-transplant mixed lymphocyte reaction (GvH or HvG direction). Receptors originate from a human patient who received an intestinal transplant.

CDR3 bases: TGTGCCAGCAGCTCGCTGGCTTTTAAAACAACTAGTGGCTACACCTTC. This codes for CASSSLAFKTTSGYTF. The chain links TRBV7-6 to TRBJ1-2; D gene unclear. Germline loops: CDR1 SGHVS, CDR2 FNYEAQ. This CDR3 contains 16 residues. Trimming removed 4 bases at V and 7 bases at J, with 22 bases between.

Within the sample, this clone is medium-sized. The genes are TRBV7-9 and TRBJ2-7; the D call may be TRBD1 or TRBD2 (6 bases each). The CDR3 loop spans 11 amino acids. V shed 5 bases and J shed 9 bases, with 11 bases lying between them. CDR1 and CDR2 (germline): SEHNR, FQNEAQ (reference sequence). The CDR3 is CASSTGGGQYF. CDR3 DNA: TGTGCCAGCAGCACCGGGGGCGGGCAGTACTTC.

The gene calls are TRBV27 and TRBJ1-2; D not resolved. The CDR3 runs 13 residues. Germline V gene sequence: CDR1 MNHEY, CDR2 SMNVEV (reference sequence). V lost 3 bases to trimming and J lost 1 base, with 6 bases between them. CDR3 sequence: CASSFGINYGYTF. The CDR3 nucleotides read TGTGCCAGCAGTTTTGGGATTAACTATGGCTACACCTTC.

The chain links TRBV5-4 to TRBJ2-1; D is undetermined. Germline V lookup: CDR1 SGHNT, CDR2 YYREEE (reference sequence). Trimming removed 0 bases from V and 2 bases from J, with 9 bases in between. This CDR3 is 15 amino acids long. The CDR3 region is CASSLVAATYNEQFF. The CDR3 nucleotides are TGTGCCAGCAGCTTGGTGGCTGCGACCTACAATGAGCAGTTCTTC. Combining the CDR3 with reference TRBV5-4 and TRBJ2-1 gives the whole variable domain ETGVTQSPTHLIKTRGQQVTLRCSSQSGHNTVSWYQQALGQGPQFIFQYYREEENGRGNFPPRFSGLQFPNYSSELNVNALELDDSALYLCASSLVAATYNEQFFGPGTRLTVL.

DNA of the CDR3: TGTGCCAGCAGCGTAGTGCCATCAGATACGCAGTATTTT. Its translation: CASSVVPSDTQYF. V is TRBV9 and J is TRBJ2-3; D unclear. The CDR3 has 13 residues. V lost 0 bases and J 4 bases, leaving 6 bases between the germline ends. Germline CDR1 reads SGDLS; CDR2 reads YYNGEE.

A few counts support this clone. This chain connects TRBV10-3 to TRBJ2-3; D gene ambiguous. The length of the CDR3 is 13 residues. Germline V gives CDR1 ENHRY, CDR2 SYGVKD. V was shortened by 7 bases and J by 0 bases, with 8 bases between the two germline ends. The CDR3 reads CAIKAESTDTQYF. CDR3 DNA sequence: TGTGCCATCAAGGCGGAAAGCACAGATACGCAGTATTTT.

The V call is TRBV4-1, the J call TRBJ2-3; weak D call: TRBD2 (5 bases). Germline CDR1 and CDR2: MGHRA and YSYEKL. The CDR3 runs to 14 residues. Deletions cut 1 base from V and 3 bases from J, with 8 bases between. The CDR3 loop is CASSQAPGTDTQYF. Here the CDR3 DNA reads TGCGCCAGCAGCCAAGCGCCGGGAACAGATACGCAGTATTTT.

V and J are TRBV11-2 and TRBJ1-1; 8 positions match TRBD1. The germline CDR1 and CDR2 sequences are SGHAT and FQNNGV. V lost 3 bases to trimming and J lost 5 bases; unmatched junction nucleotides: 5. The CDR3 is 14 residues long. The CDR3 spells CASSFGQGVTEAFF. CDR3 in DNA: TGTGCCAGCAGCTTTGGACAGGGAGTAACTGAAGCTTTCTTT.

This clone has more than one count but fewer than ten. The chain recombines TRBV18 with TRBJ2-7; no clear D. This CDR3 contains 14 residues. The ends were cut back, 3 bases at V and 5 bases at J, with 14 bases in the middle. CDR1 KGHSH and CDR2 LQKENI come from the germline V gene. The CDR3 bases are TGTGCCAGCTCACCGACGGTGCAGGTACACGAGCAGTACTTC. Amino acids: CASSPTVQVHEQYF.

The chain combines TRBV7-9 with TRBJ1-5; TRBD1 is a possible D gene (5 bases). The CDR3 has 15 residues. Trimming stripped 3 bases from V and 6 bases from J, with 15 bases between. From germline, CDR1 is SEHNR and CDR2 FQNEAQ (reference sequence). The DNA of the CDR3 is TGTGCCAGCAGCTTCGGGGACTACGGGGGTCAGCCCCAGCATTTT. This encodes CASSFGDYGGQPQHF.